A single sample gave rise to the 32 T cell receptor beta chains below, sequenced in a study of T cell responses to AZD1222 COVID-19 vaccine. Repertoires were generated with immunoSEQ multiplex PCR, while TCRdb's copy carries only in-frame clones and drops some. The sample has 80,000 or so clones; about 92% are singletons. Source: peripheral blood, taken 28 days after the second AZD1222 dose. The receptor source for this set is an adult who received the AZD1222 COVID-19 vaccine.

V is TRBV5-1 and J is TRBJ1-1, with 7 bases aligning to TRBD1. The CDR3 has 15 amino acids. CDR1 is SGHRS and CDR2 is YFSETQ in the germline V gene. Germline trimming cut 3 bases from V and 4 bases from J; bases unmatched to any gene: 9. CDR3 in DNA: TGCGCCAGCAGCTCCACGACAGGGTGGGCCACTGAAGCTTTCTTT. It specifies CASSSTTGWATEAFF.

V usage is TRBV14 and J usage is TRBJ2-4; TRBD1 is a possible D gene (5 bases). Germline CDR1 reads SGHDN; CDR2 reads FVKESK. Trimming pared 0 bases from V and 10 bases from J, leaving 10 bases between. The CDR3 extends over 13 amino acids. CDR3 nucleotide sequence: TGTGCCAGCAGCCAAGAAACAGGAAGAATTCAGTACTTC. The encoded protein is CASSQETGRIQYF.

The CDR3 nucleotides read TGCGCCAGCAGCGTAATAGGGTCGCGGAGTGCCTACGAGCAGTACTTC. Translation: CASSVIGSRSAYEQYF. The chain has TRBV4-3 and TRBJ2-7; D gene uncertain. Trimming took 5 bases from V and 2 from J, leaving 19 bases between them. CDR1 is LGHNA, CDR2 YSLEER, per germline. The CDR3 consists of 16 residues.

The chain recombines TRBV5-1 with TRBJ1-5; 9 bases fit TRBD1. In germline, CDR1 is SGHRS, CDR2 YFSETQ. The trim removed 4 bases at V and 1 base at J, leaving 3 bases unmatched. This CDR3 region has 15 residues. The DNA for the CDR3 is TGCGCCAGCAGCCCTGGACAGGGGAGCAATCAGCCCCAGCATTTT. Its translation is CASSPGQGSNQPQHF.

V usage is TRBV12-3 or TRBV12-4 and J usage is TRBJ1-6; D is unclear. The CDR3 contains 12 residues. Trimming removed 6 bases from V and 7 bases from J, with 7 bases in between. The CDR3 loop is CASSPMNSPLHF. DNA for the CDR3: TGTGCCAGCAGCCCAATGAATTCACCCCTCCACTTT.

This clone has just one count. The V and J genes are TRBV19 and TRBJ1-2; TRBD1 is a possible D gene (5 bases). Germline V gives CDR1 LNHDA, CDR2 SQIVND (reference sequence). V lost 3 bases, J lost 2 bases, and 13 bases lay in between. This CDR3 has 15 amino acids. CDR3 sequence: CASSMGFDRNYGYTF. The CDR3 DNA reads TGTGCCAGTAGTATGGGCTTCGACAGAAACTATGGCTACACCTTC.

This clone was detected a few times. The J gene is TRBJ2-7, the V gene TRBV5-8, with TRBD1 identical over 7 bases. After removal of 1 base from V and 5 bases from J, the junction contained 6 bases not matched to a gene. This CDR3 spans 14 amino acids. Germline lookup yields CDR1 SGHTS and CDR2 YDEGEE. CDR3 coding DNA: TGTGCCAGCAGCTTGTGGACAGGCGACAACGAGCAGTACTTC. Encoded protein: CASSLWTGDNEQYF.

This sequence joins TRBV4-2 and TRBJ2-1; a weak D match, TRBD2 (6 bases). V was shortened by 0 bases and J by 0 bases, with 12 bases between the two germline ends. Germline V CDR1 and CDR2: LGHNA, YNFKEQ. CDR3 length: 17 amino acids. This chain's CDR3 is CASSQDGGISSYNEQFF. DNA for the CDR3: TGTGCCAGCAGCCAAGATGGGGGGATAAGCTCCTACAATGAGCAGTTCTTC.

The chain combines TRBV7-6 with TRBJ2-2; D is perhaps TRBD2 (6 bases). Trimming removed 2 bases at V and 5 bases at J, with 18 bases between. Germline CDR1 reads SGHVS; CDR2 reads FNYEAQ. The CDR3 consists of 17 residues. The CDR3 protein is CASSLKATGRGTGELFF. The CDR3, as DNA: TGTGCCAGCAGCTTAAAAGCAACAGGCCGGGGGACCGGGGAGCTGTTTTTT. Based on the CDR3 plus reference TRBV7-6 and TRBJ2-2, the full variable domain is GAGVSQSPRYKVTKRGQDVALRCDPISGHVSLYWYRQALGQGPEFLTYFNYEAQQDKSGLPNDRFSAERPEGSISTLTIQRTEQRDSAMYRCASSLKATGRGTGELFFGEGSRLTVL.

The rearrangement joins TRBV28 to TRBJ2-7, with D possibly being TRBD1 (7 bases). Trimming removed 7 bases at V and 5 bases at J, with 21 bases between. CDR3 length equals 15 residues. The V gene's germline CDR1 is MDHEN and CDR2 SYDVKM. The CDR3, as DNA: TGTGCCAGCAAAATAGGATCCGCAGGGGGGAACGAGCAGTACTTC. Protein: CASKIGSAGGNEQYF.

This chain joins TRBV6-5 and TRBJ1-4; D is ambiguous. Between the trimmed V and J ends, which lost 2 bases and 10 bases, there was a span of 11 bases. This CDR3 is built from 13 residues. The germline gives CDR1 MNHEY, CDR2 SVGAGI. The CDR3 DNA reads as TGTGCCAGCAGTTACGGTATGGGAAGAAAACTGTTTTTT. Its translation: CASSYGMGRKLFF.

The gene calls are TRBV19 and TRBJ1-2; D gene uncertain. Germline V lookup: CDR1 LNHDA, CDR2 SQIVND (reference sequence). V was pared by 3 bases and J by 8 bases, with 7 bases between. The CDR3 is 11 amino acids. The CDR3 protein is CASSMLGGYTF. In DNA, the CDR3 is TGTGCCAGTAGTATGCTCGGGGGCTACACCTTC.

The V and J genes are TRBV19 and TRBJ2-1; TRBD2 matches 13 bases. Germline trimming cut 6 bases from V and 1 base from J; bases unmatched to any gene: 12. This CDR3 has 19 amino acids. Germline CDR1 is LNHDA and CDR2 is SQIVND (reference sequence). The DNA for the CDR3 is TGTGCCAGTAGATCAACCGGGACTAGCGGGACCTCATCCTACAATGAGCAGTTCTTC. Encoded protein: CASRSTGTSGTSSYNEQFF.

The gene calls are TRBV28 and TRBJ1-5, with TRBD1 matching 8 bases. Germline V gene data show CDR1 as MDHEN and CDR2 as SYDVKM. With 6 bases clipped from V and 5 bases from J, the junction kept 3 bases outside the gene matches. The CDR3 has 13 residues. CDR3 region: CASRKTGDQPQHF. Written as DNA, the CDR3 is TGTGCCAGCAGGAAGACAGGGGATCAGCCCCAGCATTTT.

V usage is TRBV2 and J usage is TRBJ2-7, with D perhaps matching TRBD1 or TRBD2 (5 bases each). The CDR3 is 16 residues long. V lost 4 bases to trimming and J lost 0 bases, with 16 bases between them. Looked up from germline, CDR1 is SNHLY and CDR2 is FYNNEI. CDR3 nucleotides: TGTGCCAGCAGTGGCTCCGGGACGGTGGGCTCCTACGAGCAGTACTTC. It encodes CASSGSGTVGSYEQYF.

V usage is TRBV7-2 and J usage is TRBJ2-3, with D perhaps matching TRBD1 (7 bases). V was shortened by 2 bases and J by 0 bases, with 15 bases between the two germline ends. Germline CDR1 is SGHTA and CDR2 is FQGNSA. The CDR3 runs to 17 residues. In DNA form, the CDR3 reads TGTGCCAGCAGCTTACTACAGGGGAGGCGAAGCACAGATACGCAGTATTTT. Its translation is CASSLLQGRRSTDTQYF.

The chain has TRBV3-1 (or the pseudogene TRBV3-2) and TRBJ2-4; 13 positions match TRBD2. Germline values: CDR1 LGHDT, CDR2 YNNKEL (reference sequence). V was clipped by 3 bases and J by 1 base; unmatched bases: 0. The CDR3 has 16 residues. CDR3 sequence: CASSQTSGRAKNIQYF. CDR3 coding DNA: TGTGCCAGCAGCCAGACTAGCGGGAGGGCCAAAAACATTCAGTACTTC.

The chain has TRBV6-4 and TRBJ2-7, with a weak D call TRBD2 (5 bases). Deletions cut 5 bases from V and 5 bases from J, with 13 bases between. Per germline, CDR1 MRHNA and CDR2 SNTAGT. CDR3 length: 13 amino acids. The CDR3 reads CASSLERNDEQYF. The CDR3 DNA sequence: TGTGCCAGCAGTCTGGAGCGGAACGACGAGCAGTACTTC.

The chain joins TRBV2 to TRBJ1-2; 8 bases align to TRBD1. In germline, CDR1 is SNHLY, CDR2 FYNNEI. This CDR3 comprises 12 residues. Germline trimming cut 7 bases from V and 8 bases from J; bases unmatched to any gene: 6. CDR3 nucleotide sequence: TGTGCCAGCACTCTTGGACAGGGAGGCTACACCTTC. Protein product: CASTLGQGGYTF.

The CDR3 reads CASETPVGLQPSTDTQYF. The CDR3 DNA reads as TGTGCCAGCGAGACCCCCGTGGGACTTCAACCTAGCACAGATACGCAGTATTTT. The chain uses TRBV5-5 and TRBJ2-3, with D possibly being TRBD2 (6 bases). This CDR3 has 18 residues. Per the germline V gene, CDR1 is SGHKS and CDR2 is YYEKEE (reference sequence). The V and J ends lost 7 bases and 0 bases respectively, with 24 bases between them.

This rearrangement joins TRBV9 to TRBJ1-4, with a tentative D call TRBD1 (5 bases). CDR1 SGDLS and CDR2 YYNGEE come from the germline V gene. Between the trimmed V and J ends, which lost 3 bases and 7 bases, there was a span of 10 bases. The CDR3 is made up of 13 amino acids. CDR3 sequence: CASSGWGGEKLFF. DNA of the CDR3: TGTGCCAGCAGCGGATGGGGGGGTGAAAAACTGTTTTTT. Full variable domain (remainder filled in from reference TRBV9 and TRBJ1-4): DSGVTQTPKHLITATGQRVTLRCSPRSGDLSVYWYQQSLDQGLQFLIQYYNGEERAKGNILERFSAQQFPDLHSELNLSSLELGDSALYFCASSGWGGEKLFFGSGTQLSVL.

This chain joins TRBV29-1 and TRBJ2-3; weak D call: TRBD1 (5 bases). The ends were cut back, 6 bases at V and 1 base at J, with 20 bases in the middle. Per the germline V gene, CDR1 is SQVTM and CDR2 is ANQGSEA. The CDR3 consists of 16 residues. The CDR3 is CSVRQGMGYGTDTQYF. The CDR3, as DNA: TGCAGCGTGAGGCAGGGAATGGGGTATGGCACAGATACGCAGTATTTT.

This sequence joins TRBV6-1 and TRBJ2-3; 7 bases match TRBD2. Germline assignment: CDR1 MNHNS and CDR2 SASEGT. V shed 2 bases, J shed 4 bases, and the junction held 6 bases outside the gene matches. The CDR3 is 15 residues long. The CDR3 reads CASSESSGRADTQYF. In nucleotides, the CDR3 is TGTGCCAGCAGTGAAAGTTCAGGGAGGGCAGATACGCAGTATTTT.

CDR3 nucleotides: TGCGCCAGCAGCTTGGAAGCCGGGAACACCGGGGAGCTGTTTTTT. Its translation is CASSLEAGNTGELFF. This chain uses TRBV5-1 with TRBJ2-2; no definite D call. Germline-derived CDR1 and CDR2 are SGHRS and YFSETQ. V was shortened by 0 bases and J by 1 base, with 7 bases between the two germline ends. The CDR3 is 15 residues long. Together with reference TRBV5-1 and TRBJ2-2, the CDR3 gives the full variable domain: KAGVTQTPRYLIKTRGQQVTLSCSPISGHRSVSWYQQTPGQGLQFLFEYFSETQRNKGNFPGRFSGRQFSNSRSEMNVSTLELGDSALYLCASSLEAGNTGELFFGEGSRLTVL.

V is TRBV7-3 and J is TRBJ2-3, with D perhaps TRBD2 (5 bases). This CDR3 is 15 amino acids long. From germline, CDR1 is SGHTA and CDR2 FQGTGA. V was shortened by 1 base and J by 4 bases, with 12 bases between the two germline ends. This chain's CDR3 is CASSLMSAGADTQYF. CDR3 DNA sequence: TGTGCCAGCAGCTTAATGTCGGCCGGGGCAGATACGCAGTATTTT.

The genes are TRBV10-1 and TRBJ1-1; D is unresolved. Germline V gene lookup returns CDR1 WNHNN and CDR2 SYGVQD (reference sequence). CDR3 length: 13 amino acids. Trimming took off 8 bases at V and 1 base at J, with 11 bases between the two ends. The CDR3 loop is CASLTTGNTEAFF. The DNA of the CDR3 is TGCGCCAGCTTGACGACTGGGAACACTGAAGCTTTCTTT.

The chain recombines TRBV6-5 with TRBJ1-1; 11 nucleotides agree with TRBD1. The V gene's germline CDR1 is MNHEY and CDR2 SVGAGI. V trimming: 6 bases; J trimming: 6 bases; junction bases outside the gene matches: 6. CDR3 length: 14 amino acids. CDR3 sequence reads: CASRGTGGISEAFF. CDR3 in DNA: TGTGCCAGCAGAGGGACAGGGGGAATCTCTGAAGCTTTCTTT.

V is TRBV15 and J is TRBJ1-1, with TRBD1 identical over 8 bases. Losses at the gene ends were 1 base for V and 0 bases for J; bases not matched to a gene: 10. The germline CDR1 and CDR2 sequences are LNHNV and YYDKDF (reference sequence). The CDR3 runs to 18 residues. The CDR3 spells CATSRARQGRFVNTEAFF. The CDR3 DNA reads as TGTGCCACCAGCAGAGCCCGACAGGGGAGGTTTGTGAACACTGAAGCTTTCTTT.

The chain joins TRBV4-1 to TRBJ1-5; no clear D. Trimming removed 1 base from V and 3 bases from J, with 7 bases in between. The germline CDR1 and CDR2 sequences are MGHRA and YSYEKL. This CDR3 contains 14 residues. CDR3 sequence reads: CASSQAGVNQPQHF. The CDR3 DNA sequence: TGCGCCAGCAGCCAAGCCGGAGTCAATCAGCCCCAGCATTTT.

The chain combines TRBV28 with TRBJ1-3; D is possibly TRBD1 (6 bases). Germline CDR1 and CDR2: MDHEN and SYDVKM. The CDR3 consists of 16 residues. V was shortened by 3 bases and J by 2 bases, with 14 bases between the two germline ends. CDR3 sequence (DNA): TGTGCCAGCAGTTTCCTACAGGGTCTCACTGGAAACACCATATATTTT. Translating gives CASSFLQGLTGNTIYF.

The J gene is TRBJ2-7, the V gene TRBV6-5, with D hard to call. This CDR3 has 15 residues. V lost 6 bases, J lost 0 bases, and 15 bases lay in between. Germline assignment: CDR1 MNHEY and CDR2 SVGAGI. CDR3 sequence (DNA): TGTGCCAGCAGCAACCTGGGGTGGGGCTCCTACGAGCAGTACTTC. This gives the protein CASSNLGWGSYEQYF.

This chain connects TRBV28 to TRBJ1-4; the D gene is possibly TRBD1 (5 bases). The length of the CDR3 is 14 residues. Per the germline V gene, CDR1 is MDHEN and CDR2 is SYDVKM. V lost 10 bases and J 6 bases, leaving 18 bases between the germline ends. CDR3 bases: TGTGCCACCTTCGATGGGGGGGTATATGAAAAACTGTTTTTT. This sequence encodes CATFDGGVYEKLFF.